The 2 T cell receptor beta chains listed next were all sequenced from one sample in a study of T cells in Graves' hyperthyroidism and ophthalmopathy. TCR beta CDR3 region amplification was performed from RNA transcripts. Researchers ran a first-round RT-PCR on the TCR CDR3 using the HTBI primer set. MiXCR was run by TCRdb on the multiplex PCR reads, yielding one entry per CDR3 protein. The sample shows some 400,000 distinct CDR3 sequences, approximately 15% of them seen only once. Specimen: blood. These receptors were taken from an older woman with Graves' hyperthyroidism.

The table lists this clonotype with many counts. This chain connects TRBV6-1 to TRBJ1-2; maybe TRBD1 (5 bases). Germline CDR1 MNHNS, CDR2 SASEGT. This CDR3 has 13 amino acids. V dropped 3 bases and J dropped 3 bases, with 8 bases sitting between them. The CDR3 region is CASSDRGDYGYTF. The CDR3 DNA follows: TGTGCCAGCAGTGATCGGGGCGACTATGGCTACACCTTC.

In its sample, this clonotype was seen many times. CDR3 coding DNA: TGTGCCAGCAGTTTTGTAGTCTACGAGCAGTACTTC. Its protein product is CASSFVVYEQYF. The chain employs TRBV28 and TRBJ2-7; D ambiguous. Germline-derived CDR1 and CDR2 are MDHEN and SYDVKM. The V end lost 3 bases, the J end lost 3 bases, and 6 bases lay between the germline ends. CDR3 length: 12 amino acids.